The clone carrying this T cell receptor beta chain occurred many times. Any patient presenting with uncontrolled infection, other autoimmune disease, pregnancy or lactation was left out. Blood was drawn at first hyperthyroidism diagnosis, before any ophthalmopathy symptoms. Each 10 ml fresh peripheral blood draw supplied the PBMCs. This CDR3 comprises 20 residues. Trimming cost V 5 bases and J 3 bases; bases outside gene matches: 20. Germline V lookup: CDR1 SGHRS, CDR2 YFSETQ. The data were obtained in a study of T cells in Graves' hyperthyroidism and ophthalmopathy. Study overall: The blood sample was taken at first diagnosis, before treatment began.

Amplification of TCR beta CDR3 regions used RNA as the template. The HTBI primer set was used in a first-round RT-PCR of the TCR CDR3. TCRdb itself ran the multiplex PCR reads through MiXCR, one entry per CDR3 protein. The sample lists some 250,000 distinct CDR3 sequences, roughly 15% occurring once. The sequence was collected from a woman aged 40 to 50 with Graves' hyperthyroidism that later progressed to Graves' ophthalmopathy. Sequenced sample: blood. The genes are TRBV5-1 and TRBJ2-6; 7 bases align to TRBD1. CDR3 sequence: CASRPGDRSLSGIGANVLTF. The CDR3 bases are TGCGCCAGCAGACCTGGGGACAGATCACTCTCTGGGATTGGGGCCAACGTCCTGACTTTC.